Each of the 20 T cell receptor beta chains below was sequenced from the same sample in a study of beta chain features in type 1 diabetes. Their antigens remain unidentified. Expressed TCRB transcripts got sequenced, as all isolated RNA was reverse transcribed. The repertoire was sequenced with immunoSEQ multiplex PCR; TCRdb's copy has only in-frame clones and lacks some. The repertoire consists of about 340,000 clones, with approximately 13% occurring once and the leading ten covering nearly 0.015%. Findings and limits, study-wide: Patients with Type 1 diabetes showed moderately but significantly shorter TCRB CDR3s in all four CD4+ subsets.

Sequenced material: naive CD4+ T cells from blood. Source of these receptors: a woman between 18 and 29 years old with type 1 diabetes.

This clone came up a few times. J is TRBJ1-1 and V is TRBV30; D might be TRBD1 (5 bases). V lost 4 bases and J 1 base, leaving 13 bases between the germline ends. The germline V gene has CDR1 GTSNPN and CDR2 SVGIG (reference sequence). The CDR3 consists of 14 residues. The CDR3 loop is CAWIAGHTNTEAFF. As DNA, the CDR3 is TGTGCCTGGATCGCCGGACATACGAACACTGAAGCTTTCTTT.

This clone was seen a few times. The chain joins TRBV4-2 to TRBJ2-1, with 10 nucleotides matching TRBD2. With V trimmed by 4 bases and J by 5 bases, 8 bases remained unmatched. The CDR3 is 16 residues long. CDR1 and CDR2 from the germline V gene are LGHNA and YNFKEQ. CDR3 region: CASSRTGTSVDNEQFF. For the CDR3, the DNA is TGTGCCAGCAGCCGCACCGGGACTAGCGTAGACAATGAGCAGTTCTTC.

This chain joins TRBV5-4 and TRBJ2-7; D call uncertain. V lost 2 bases and J lost 2, with 11 bases in between. This CDR3 comprises 14 residues. Germline V CDR1 and CDR2: SGHNT, YYREEE (reference sequence). The CDR3 DNA follows: TGTGCCAGCAGCTTAATTGACTTCCCCTACGAGCAGTACTTC. It is translated as CASSLIDFPYEQYF.

This clone was counted only a few times. This chain joins TRBV9 and TRBJ2-1; TRBD2 matches 11 bases. This CDR3 spans 15 amino acids. Germline-derived CDR1 and CDR2 are SGDLS and YYNGEE. J gave up 8 bases and V 4 bases, and 8 bases lay outside the gene matches. Here the CDR3 DNA reads TGTGCCAGCAGCTCTACTAGCGGGAGTTTCGATGAGCAGTTCTTC. It codes for CASSSTSGSFDEQFF. Full variable domain (remainder filled in from reference TRBV9 and TRBJ2-1): DSGVTQTPKHLITATGQRVTLRCSPRSGDLSVYWYQQSLDQGLQFLIQYYNGEERAKGNILERFSAQQFPDLHSELNLSSLELGDSALYFCASSSTSGSFDEQFFGPGTRLTVL.

V is TRBV5-4 and J is TRBJ1-5; D is perhaps TRBD1 (5 bases). The V gene lost 4 bases and the J gene lost 4 bases, with 18 bases spanning the gap. CDR3 length: 16 amino acids. CDR1 SGHNT and CDR2 YYREEE come from the germline V gene (reference sequence). The CDR3 DNA sequence: TGTGCCAGCAGCGCACAACCGGGACTGGAAAATCAGCCCCAGCATTTT. Residues: CASSAQPGLENQPQHF.

The genes are TRBV5-1 and TRBJ1-2, with 8 bases lining up with TRBD1. The CDR3 spans 14 residues. Germline CDR1 reads SGHRS; CDR2 reads YFSETQ. V shed 1 base and J 8 bases; nucleotides not matched to a gene: 7. The CDR3 sequence is CASSLRQGAPGYTF. CDR3 coding DNA: TGCGCCAGCAGCTTGAGGCAGGGGGCGCCCGGCTACACCTTC.

This clone came up once. The chain employs TRBV25-1 and TRBJ1-5; 8 bases are shared with TRBD1. Looked up from germline, CDR1 is MGHDK and CDR2 is SYGVNS. The ends lost 6 bases at V and 4 bases at J; junction bases unmatched: 11. The CDR3 contains 16 residues. The CDR3 nucleotides are TGTGCCAGCAGGGGATCCGGGACAGGAGATAATCAGCCCCAGCATTTT. It yields the protein CASRGSGTGDNQPQHF.

The sample holds a few counts of this clone. The gene calls are TRBV19 and TRBJ2-3; 15 positions match TRBD2. In germline, CDR1 is LNHDA, CDR2 SQIVND (reference sequence). The length of the CDR3 is 17 residues. Trimming cost V 7 bases and J 3 bases; bases outside gene matches: 8. Written as DNA, the CDR3 is TGTGCCAGTACCAGAGCCGGGACTAGCGGGAGGACAGATACGCAGTATTTT. This translates into CASTRAGTSGRTDTQYF.

In its sample, this clone was seen a few times. This sequence joins TRBV4-2 and TRBJ2-3, with TRBD2 as a possible D gene (6 bases). V was cut by 0 bases and J by 10 bases, with 14 bases left in between. CDR1 is LGHNA, CDR2 YNFKEQ, per germline. CDR3 size: 14 residues. The CDR3 is CASSQDLRRLAQYF. The CDR3 coding sequence is TGTGCCAGCAGCCAAGATTTGCGGAGACTAGCGCAGTATTTT.

This clone was counted between two and nine times. The V gene is TRBV5-6, the J gene TRBJ1-2, with D possibly matching TRBD1 (5 bases). In germline, CDR1 is SGHDT, CDR2 YYEEEE. The CDR3 consists of 14 residues. With 4 bases removed from V and 8 bases from J, the gap between germline ends came to 18 bases. The CDR3 DNA is TGTGCCAGCAGCATCCAGGGCCTCCAGGGAGGCTACACCTTC. This sequence encodes CASSIQGLQGGYTF.

The gene calls are TRBV9 and TRBJ2-1; 9 bases are shared with TRBD2. The CDR3 sequence is 14 residues long. Germline V CDR1 and CDR2: SGDLS, YYNGEE. Germline trimming cut 0 bases from V and 5 bases from J; bases unmatched to any gene: 0. The CDR3 spells CASSVGTSDNEQFF. CDR3 DNA: TGTGCCAGCAGCGTAGGGACTAGCGACAATGAGCAGTTCTTC.

Only a few counts were recorded for this clone. The rearrangement uses TRBV12-5 and TRBJ1-1; D gene unclear. V gave up 3 bases and J gave up 6 bases, with 5 bases separating them. Germline V lookup: CDR1 LGHNT, CDR2 FRNRAP. The CDR3 length is 11 residues. CDR3 sequence: CASGFTPEAFF. Written as DNA, the CDR3 is TGTGCTAGTGGTTTTACACCTGAAGCTTTCTTT.

CDR3 sequence: CASRPFGQLHYGYTF. The CDR3 DNA sequence: TGTGCCAGCAGACCCTTTGGACAGCTTCACTATGGCTACACCTTC. The chain uses TRBV28 and TRBJ1-2; D is possibly TRBD1 (6 bases). The germline V gene encodes CDR1 MDHEN and CDR2 SYDVKM. The CDR3 has 15 amino acids. Trimming shortened V by 6 bases and J by 3 bases, and 17 bases separated the two germline ends.

The chain couples TRBV7-2 to TRBJ2-1; weak D call: TRBD1 (6 bases). V was pared by 5 bases and J by 5 bases, with 13 bases between. The CDR3 loop spans 14 amino acids. Per germline, CDR1 SGHTA and CDR2 FQGNSA. CDR3 DNA sequence: TGTGCCAGCAGCCTCCGTACAGGGAACAATGAGCAGTTCTTC. Translation: CASSLRTGNNEQFF.

This clone was observed a few times. The chain recombines TRBV28 with TRBJ1-5; TRBD1 agrees at 9 bases. The V segment lost 5 bases and the J segment 4 bases; nucleotides outside the gene matches: 9. The CDR3 runs to 16 residues. Germline V gene data show CDR1 as MDHEN and CDR2 as SYDVKM. CDR3: CASSPPGGTGNQPQHF. CDR3 in DNA: TGTGCCAGCAGTCCTCCGGGCGGGACAGGGAATCAGCCCCAGCATTTT.

This chain connects TRBV4-3 to TRBJ2-3; TRBD1 agrees at 12 bases. CDR3 length: 17 residues. Germline CDR1 and CDR2: LGHNA and YSLEER. J gave up 4 bases and V 0 bases, and 5 bases lay outside the gene matches. The chain's CDR3 is CASSQEVGTGGPDTQYF. The CDR3 DNA sequence: TGCGCCAGCAGCCAAGAGGTCGGGACAGGGGGCCCAGATACGCAGTATTTT.

This clone was detected a few times. The chain has TRBV5-1 and TRBJ2-1; 7 nucleotides match TRBD2. CDR1 is SGHRS, CDR2 YFSETQ, per germline. V trimming: 0 bases; J trimming: 5 bases; junction bases outside the gene matches: 2. The CDR3 consists of 14 residues. The CDR3 bases are TGCGCCAGCAGCTTGGAGCGGGGTCACAATGAGCAGTTCTTC. This sequence encodes CASSLERGHNEQFF.

There are a few counts of this clone. The chain uses TRBV18 and TRBJ1-1; TRBD1 is a possible D gene (5 bases). Germline V gives CDR1 KGHSH, CDR2 LQKENI. The V gene lost 2 bases and the J gene lost 2 bases, with 15 bases spanning the gap. The CDR3 has 16 residues. CDR3 amino acids: CASSPIHGAANTEAFF. CDR3 coding DNA: TGTGCCAGCTCACCAATTCATGGGGCAGCAAACACTGAAGCTTTCTTT.

This clone was detected a few times. The J gene is TRBJ2-7, the V gene TRBV2; unclear D gene. The CDR3 contains 12 residues. The V gene's germline CDR1 is SNHLY and CDR2 FYNNEI. V was trimmed by 7 bases and J by 0 bases, leaving 7 bases between them. The CDR3 is CASTGLSYEQYF. CDR3 sequence (DNA): TGTGCCAGCACAGGTCTCTCCTACGAGCAGTACTTC.

There are a few counts of this clone. V usage is TRBV5-1 and J usage is TRBJ2-6, with D possibly matching TRBD1 (6 bases). CDR1 is SGHRS and CDR2 is YFSETQ in the germline V gene. There are 18 residues in the CDR3. The V end was cut by 4 bases, the J end by 1 base, with 18 bases between. For the CDR3, the DNA is TGCGCCAGCAGCCCAGGACGGGCAAGGGGGTCTGGGGCCAACGTCCTGACTTTC. It yields the protein CASSPGRARGSGANVLTF.